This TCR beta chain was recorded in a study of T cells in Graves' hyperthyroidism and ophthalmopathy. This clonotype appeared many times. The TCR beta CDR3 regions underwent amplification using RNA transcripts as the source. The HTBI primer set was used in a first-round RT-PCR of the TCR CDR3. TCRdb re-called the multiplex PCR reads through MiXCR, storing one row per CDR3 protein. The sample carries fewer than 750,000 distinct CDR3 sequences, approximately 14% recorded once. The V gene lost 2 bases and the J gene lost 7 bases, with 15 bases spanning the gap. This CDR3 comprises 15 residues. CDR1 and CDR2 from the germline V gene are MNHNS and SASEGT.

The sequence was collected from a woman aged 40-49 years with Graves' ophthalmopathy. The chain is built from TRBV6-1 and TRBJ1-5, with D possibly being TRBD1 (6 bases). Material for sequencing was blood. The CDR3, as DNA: TGTGCCAGCAGTGAACAGGGGCAGGGTCAGCAGCCCCAGCATTTT. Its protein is CASSEQGQGQQPQHF.